This is a list of T cell receptor beta chains from one sample in a study of blood T cell repertoires in COVID-19. Assay: immunoSEQ multiplex PCR; the TCRdb copy retains only in-frame clones and omits some. The data contain about 490,000 clones, over 75% of them singletons. The material sequenced was peripheral blood. These TCRs come from a human donor in a cohort sampled during active COVID-19. The CDR3 runs from the conserved cysteine through the conserved F or W. The order of the fields is V gene, CDR3 protein.

v_call: TRBV7-3; cdr3_aa: CASSPGGGQETQYF
v_call: TRBV7-6; cdr3_aa: CASSFQAGSTDTQYF
v_call: TRBV10-2; cdr3_aa: CASSEGLVGTQYF
v_call: TRBV7-2; cdr3_aa: CASSSTGNYGYTF
v_call: TRBV11-1; cdr3_aa: CASSPGQGFYEQYF
v_call: TRBV19; cdr3_aa: CASSLGQGYGYTF
v_call: TRBV5-1; cdr3_aa: CASSLEARGPTDTQYF
v_call: TRBV9; cdr3_aa: CASSVGLAGTGELFF
v_call: TRBV5-6; cdr3_aa: CASSLAPGLAGEDTQYF
v_call: TRBV29-1; cdr3_aa: CSVERGEETQYF
v_call: TRBV5-4; cdr3_aa: CASSFGQGTYNEQFF
v_call: TRBV5-6; cdr3_aa: CAARTGAGGYTF
v_call: TRBV10-2; cdr3_aa: CASRKGASEIYEQYF
v_call: TRBV15; cdr3_aa: CATSGLTGAHTQYF
v_call: TRBV11-2; cdr3_aa: CASSQLRGAGANVLTF
v_call: TRBV7-8; cdr3_aa: CASSPRDSVNTEAFF
v_call: TRBV18; cdr3_aa: CASSPDRVYGYTF
v_call: TRBV5-1; cdr3_aa: CASSFGGVSSYNEQFF
v_call: TRBV15; cdr3_aa: CATSRTTGVSGNTIYF
v_call: TRBV9; cdr3_aa: CASSVEVGASTGELFF
v_call: TRBV7-9; cdr3_aa: CASSPTGSYEQYF
v_call: TRBV18; cdr3_aa: CASSPTGASNQPQHF